This T cell receptor (beta chain) was retrieved from a study of OX40 agonist ivuxolimab in advanced cancers. This table comes from immunoSEQ multiplex PCR, and its TCRdb copy is limited to in-frame clones, with some not included. This table has over 70,000 clones, 70% to 90% appearing once. The CDR3 spans 17 residues. Germline assignment: CDR1 SGHAT and CDR2 FQDESV (reference sequence). The V gene lost 5 bases and the J gene lost 5 bases, with 23 bases spanning the gap. Whole-study results and caveats: Near-lowest levels of clonal expansion characterized partial responders at 0.1-3.0 mg/kg. Low levels of normalized T-cell clonal expansion also appeared in some nonresponders.

Note on this clone: Its specificity is unknown.

The sample in question was CD4+ or CD8+ T cells sorted from blood, obtained in a trial of the OX40 agonist ivuxolimab. The chain links TRBV11-1 to TRBJ2-3; D might be TRBD2 (6 bases). The source is an adult with an advanced solid tumor such as melanoma, head and neck, liver or kidney cancer. The CDR3 is CASSRGTSGPWGDTQYF. Written as DNA, the CDR3 is TGTGCCAGCAGCCGCGGGACCTCCGGGCCCTGGGGAGATACGCAGTATTTT.